Shown below are 20 T cell receptor beta chains from a single sample sequenced in a study of CD8 T cells in Susac syndrome. RNA in amounts of roughly 0.5 to 1 ug was reverse transcribed with random hexamers. TCRdb processed the immunoSEQ multiplex PCR reads anew with MiXCR; each CDR3 protein has one entry. Of about 180,000 distinct CDR3 sequences detected, around 96% appear once; the ten largest clones hold 0.15% to 0.2%. Sequencing used CD8+ T cells from PBMCs. The origin of the receptors is a human donor with multiple sclerosis.

The CDR3 region has the DNA TGTGCCAGCACAGGGGACGACACTGAAGCTTTCTTT. The encoded protein is CASTGDDTEAFF. The chain combines TRBV27 with TRBJ1-1; a possible D gene is TRBD1 (6 bases). CDR3 length: 12 amino acids. CDR1 MNHEY and CDR2 SMNVEV come from the germline V gene (reference sequence). V was cut by 7 bases and J by 3 bases, with 9 bases left in between.

The CDR3 nucleotides are TGTGCCAGCTCACCATGGGGACAGGGGATGAACACTGAAGCTTTCTTT. Translation gives CASSPWGQGMNTEAFF. The V gene is TRBV18, the J gene TRBJ1-1; 10 bases fit TRBD1. The CDR3 is 16 residues long. Germline CDR1 KGHSH, CDR2 LQKENI. The V and J ends lost 2 bases and 0 bases, in that order; junction bases with no gene match: 3.

V is TRBV3-1 and J is TRBJ2-5, with 8 positions matching TRBD1. The CDR3 totals 17 residues. CDR1 LGHDT and CDR2 YNNKEL come from the germline V gene (reference sequence). With 1 base clipped from V and 1 base from J, the junction kept 8 bases outside the gene matches. The CDR3 protein is CASSQAIDRGFQETQYF. For the CDR3, the DNA is TGTGCCAGCAGCCAAGCTATCGACAGGGGATTCCAAGAGACCCAGTACTTC.

The DNA for the CDR3 is TGTGCCAGCAGGGAGACTAGCGCCACCTACAATGAGCAGTTCTTC. Translating gives CASRETSATYNEQFF. J is TRBJ2-1 and V is TRBV12-3 or TRBV12-4, with 8 bases matching TRBD2. Unmatched junction bases numbered 6, after V lost 6 bases and J lost 2 bases. The CDR3 runs 15 residues.

The chain uses TRBV6-5 and TRBJ2-7; perhaps TRBD1 as D (5 bases). The CDR3 loop spans 14 amino acids. Between the trimmed V and J ends, which lost 0 bases and 1 base, there was a span of 7 bases. Germline CDR1 and CDR2: MNHEY and SVGAGI. CDR3 DNA: TGTGCCAGCAGTTACTCCCAGGGATCCTACGAGCAGTACTTC. This sequence encodes CASSYSQGSYEQYF.

J is TRBJ2-3 and V is TRBV14; TRBD2 is a possible D gene (5 bases). Germline CDR1 is SGHDN and CDR2 is FVKESK. The ends were cut back, 4 bases at V and 4 bases at J, with 15 bases in the middle. This CDR3 is 15 amino acids long. This CDR3 is CASSRELGVSDTQYF. CDR3 in DNA: TGTGCCAGCAGCCGGGAACTAGGAGTTTCAGATACGCAGTATTTT.

This clonotype appeared once. The CDR3 bases are TGTGCCAGCAGCGTCTCTCCGACAGGGTCCTACGAGCAGTACTTC. This gives the protein CASSVSPTGSYEQYF. The chain has TRBV9 and TRBJ2-7; 7 bases match TRBD1. Trimming took 2 bases from V and 1 from J; bases not matched to a gene: 6. CDR1 and CDR2 from the germline V gene are SGDLS and YYNGEE. The CDR3 length is 15 residues.

The rearrangement joins TRBV27 to TRBJ2-3; no reliable D call. Trimming removed 4 bases at V and 1 base at J, with 21 bases between. The CDR3 length is 18 residues. In germline, CDR1 is MNHEY, CDR2 SMNVEV (reference sequence). This CDR3 is CASSSPTALPPGTDTQYF. In DNA form, the CDR3 reads TGTGCCAGCAGTTCCCCGACCGCGCTTCCTCCAGGCACAGATACGCAGTATTTT.

This chain joins TRBV19 and TRBJ1-5; D is ambiguous. Germline CDR1 and CDR2: LNHDA and SQIVND (reference sequence). The V end lost 3 bases, the J end lost 1 base, and 7 bases lay between the germline ends. This CDR3 is built from 14 residues. The DNA of the CDR3 is TGTGCCAGTAGTATCGGCGGGAGCAATCAGCCCCAGCATTTT. It yields the protein CASSIGGSNQPQHF.

The chain carries TRBV15 and TRBJ2-5; no firm D call. The germline V and J ends were trimmed by 1 base and 1 base, with 10 bases remaining between them. The CDR3 is 15 residues long. Germline CDR1 and CDR2: LNHNV and YYDKDF (reference sequence). CDR3 amino acids: CATSRVGSGQETQYF. CDR3 coding DNA: TGTGCCACCAGCAGAGTGGGGTCTGGCCAAGAGACCCAGTACTTC. The entire variable domain, with the rest obtained from reference TRBV15 and TRBJ2-5, is as follows: DAMVIQNPRYQVTQFGKPVTLSCSQTLNHNVMYWYQQKSSQAPKLLFHYYDKDFNNEADTPDNFQSRRPNTSFCFLDIRSPGLGDTAMYLCATSRVGSGQETQYFGPGTRLLVL.

The chain uses TRBV29-1 and TRBJ1-1, with no clear D. The CDR3 extends over 11 amino acids. Trimming pared 6 bases from V and 4 bases from J, leaving 9 bases between. Germline V gene data show CDR1 as SQVTM and CDR2 as ANQGSEA. The CDR3 coding sequence is TGCAGCGTCCTGGCTGTCACTGAAGCTTTCTTT. Translation gives CSVLAVTEAFF.

In DNA form, the CDR3 reads TGCAGTGCGCCGAGACAGGGCACTGAAGCTTTCTTT. Amino acids: CSAPRQGTEAFF. The rearrangement joins TRBV20-1 to TRBJ1-1; 7 bases agree with TRBD1. CDR3 length: 12 amino acids. Losses at the gene ends were 6 bases for V and 4 bases for J; bases not matched to a gene: 5. Germline values: CDR1 DFQATT, CDR2 SNEGSKA (reference sequence).

The chain carries TRBV5-6 and TRBJ2-5; 7 bases fit TRBD1. The CDR3 covers 15 residues. With 2 bases clipped from V and 3 bases from J, the junction kept 7 bases outside the gene matches. CDR1 and CDR2 from the germline V gene are SGHDT and YYEEEE. CDR3 sequence (DNA): TGTGCCAGCAGCTTACTTCCCGGGACAGAAGAGACCCAGTACTTC. It yields the protein CASSLLPGTEETQYF.

V gene TRBV15 combines with J gene TRBJ2-5; 8 positions agree with TRBD2. The CDR3 has 14 residues. Unmatched junction bases numbered 3, after V lost 2 bases and J lost 4 bases. The germline V gene encodes CDR1 LNHNV and CDR2 YYDKDF (reference sequence). The CDR3, as DNA: TGTGCCACCAGCAGACCAACTAGCGGAGAGACCCAGTACTTC. Its translation is CATSRPTSGETQYF. The whole variable domain, filled in from reference TRBV15 and TRBJ2-5, reads DAMVIQNPRYQVTQFGKPVTLSCSQTLNHNVMYWYQQKSSQAPKLLFHYYDKDFNNEADTPDNFQSRRPNTSFCFLDIRSPGLGDTAMYLCATSRPTSGETQYFGPGTRLLVL.

V gene TRBV6-5 combines with J gene TRBJ1-1; a possible D gene is TRBD1 (5 bases). CDR3 size: 15 residues. V was clipped by 2 bases and J by 4 bases, with 14 bases between them. Germline V CDR1 and CDR2: MNHEY, SVGAGI. CDR3: CASSYTMGTSTEAFF. The DNA for the CDR3 is TGTGCCAGCAGTTACACGATGGGGACGAGCACTGAAGCTTTCTTT.

The chain combines TRBV30 with TRBJ2-5, with D unclear. The length of the CDR3 is 14 residues. Per germline, CDR1 GTSNPN and CDR2 SVGIG (reference sequence). V dropped 2 bases and J dropped 2 bases, with 12 bases sitting between them. CDR3: CAWSLRLLQETQYF. The DNA of the CDR3 is TGTGCCTGGAGTCTAAGACTGCTGCAAGAGACCCAGTACTTC.

In regard to this clonotype: One end of the junction is discordant with germline, which a read error may explain. The chain is built from TRBV7-8 and TRBJ2-1; the D gene is possibly TRBD2 (6 bases). The germline V gene has CDR1 SGHVS and CDR2 FQNEAQ. The CDR3 contains 15 residues. CDR3 sequence reads: CASSQERVSYNERFF. The CDR3, as DNA: TGTGCCAGCAGCCAAGAGCGGGTTTCCTACAATGAGCGGTTCTTC.

The rearrangement joins TRBV6-5 to TRBJ2-1; TRBD2 might be the D (5 bases). CDR1 is MNHEY, CDR2 SVGAGI, per germline. V lost 7 bases and J 6 bases, leaving 16 bases between the germline ends. The CDR3 is made up of 14 amino acids. CDR3 residues: CASNSYVEGNEQFF. DNA for the CDR3: TGTGCCAGCAATAGTTACGTCGAGGGCAATGAGCAGTTCTTC.

J is TRBJ1-2 and V is TRBV7-9; D remains ambiguous. From germline, CDR1 is SEHNR and CDR2 FQNEAQ (reference sequence). CDR3 size: 16 residues. Trimming removed 4 bases at V and 4 bases at J, with 19 bases between. The CDR3 DNA follows: TGTGCCAGCAGCTCAGGATCCCCAGGTCGGGGCTATGGCTACACCTTC. It specifies CASSSGSPGRGYGYTF.

The chain joins TRBV5-1 to TRBJ1-1, with D unresolved. V dropped 5 bases and J dropped 4 bases, with 15 bases sitting between them. CDR1 is SGHRS, CDR2 YFSETQ, per germline. This CDR3 region has 14 residues. CDR3 in DNA: TGCGCCAGCAGTGCAAGCGGGGTGGGCACTGAAGCTTTCTTT. Its protein product is CASSASGVGTEAFF.